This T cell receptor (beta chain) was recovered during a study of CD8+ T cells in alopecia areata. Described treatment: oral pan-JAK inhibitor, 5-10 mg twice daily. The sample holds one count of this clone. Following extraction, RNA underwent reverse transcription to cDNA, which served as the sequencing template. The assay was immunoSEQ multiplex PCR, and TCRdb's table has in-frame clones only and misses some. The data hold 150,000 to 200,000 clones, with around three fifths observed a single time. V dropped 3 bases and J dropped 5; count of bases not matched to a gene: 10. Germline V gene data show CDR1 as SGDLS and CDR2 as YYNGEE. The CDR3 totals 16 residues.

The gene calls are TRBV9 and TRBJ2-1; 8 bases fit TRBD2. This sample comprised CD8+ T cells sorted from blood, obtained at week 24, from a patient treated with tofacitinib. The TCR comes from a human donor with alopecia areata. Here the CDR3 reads CASSDARGALHNEQFF. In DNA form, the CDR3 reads TGTGCCAGCAGCGATGCGCGGGGGGCCCTACACAATGAGCAGTTCTTC.